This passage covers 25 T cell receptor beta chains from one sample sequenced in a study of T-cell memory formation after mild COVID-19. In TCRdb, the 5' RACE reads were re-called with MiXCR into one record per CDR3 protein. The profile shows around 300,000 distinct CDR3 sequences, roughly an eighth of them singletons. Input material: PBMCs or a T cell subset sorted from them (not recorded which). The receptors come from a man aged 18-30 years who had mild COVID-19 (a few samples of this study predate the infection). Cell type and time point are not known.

This CDR3 is CASSHQGGHYEQYF. The CDR3 DNA follows: TGTGCCAGCAGCCACCAGGGAGGGCACTACGAGCAGTACTTC. This sequence joins TRBV3-1 and TRBJ2-7; 7 nucleotides line up with TRBD2. Germline V gene lookup returns CDR1 LGHDT and CDR2 YNNKEL (reference sequence). The V segment lost 3 bases and the J segment 3 bases; nucleotides outside the gene matches: 5. The CDR3 totals 14 residues.

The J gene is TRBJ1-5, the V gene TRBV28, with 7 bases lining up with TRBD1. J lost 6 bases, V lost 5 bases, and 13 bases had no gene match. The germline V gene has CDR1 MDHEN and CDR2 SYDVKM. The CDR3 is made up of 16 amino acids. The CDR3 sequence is CASSPVTGVGPQPQHF. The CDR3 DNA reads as TGTGCCAGCAGTCCCGTAACAGGGGTAGGCCCTCAGCCCCAGCATTTT.

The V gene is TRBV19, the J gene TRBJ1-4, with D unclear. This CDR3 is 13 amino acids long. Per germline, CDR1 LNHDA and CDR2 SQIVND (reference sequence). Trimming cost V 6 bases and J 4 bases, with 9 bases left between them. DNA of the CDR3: TGTGCCAGTAGCGCCCAGATTAATGAAAAACTGTTTTTT. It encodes CASSAQINEKLFF.

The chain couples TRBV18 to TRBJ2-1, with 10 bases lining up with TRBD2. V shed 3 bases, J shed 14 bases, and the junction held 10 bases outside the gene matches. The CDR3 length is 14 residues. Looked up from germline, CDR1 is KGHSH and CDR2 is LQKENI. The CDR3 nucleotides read TGTGCCAGCTCACCGGAGCCTAGCGGGGGCCGGGAGTTCTTC. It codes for CASSPEPSGGREFF. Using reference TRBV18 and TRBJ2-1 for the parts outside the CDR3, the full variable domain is NAGVMQNPRHLVRRRGQEARLRCSPMKGHSHVYWYRQLPEEGLKFMVYLQKENIIDESGMPKERFSAEFPKEGPSILRIQQVVRGDSAAYFCASSPEPSGGREFFGPGTRLTVL.

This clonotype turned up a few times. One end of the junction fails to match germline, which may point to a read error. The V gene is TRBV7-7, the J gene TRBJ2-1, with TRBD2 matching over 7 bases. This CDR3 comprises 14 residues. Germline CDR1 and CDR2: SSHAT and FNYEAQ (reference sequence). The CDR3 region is CASSLAGADNEQFF. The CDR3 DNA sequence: TGTGCTAGCAGCTTAGCGGGCGCGGACAATGAGCAGTTCTTC.

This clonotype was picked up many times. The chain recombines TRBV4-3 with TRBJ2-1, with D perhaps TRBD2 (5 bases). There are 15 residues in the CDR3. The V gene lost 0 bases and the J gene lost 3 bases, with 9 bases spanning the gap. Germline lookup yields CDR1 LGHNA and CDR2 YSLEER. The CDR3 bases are TGCGCCAGCAGCCAAGAGCCGGGATTCTACAATGAGCAGTTCTTC. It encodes CASSQEPGFYNEQFF.

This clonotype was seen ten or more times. This CDR3 is CASSLAVPLYF. For the CDR3, the DNA is TGTGCCAGCAGCCTCGCAGTCCCACTGTATTTT. The V gene is TRBV7-8, the J gene TRBJ2-3; unclear D gene. The CDR3 covers 11 residues. Germline V lookup: CDR1 SGHVS, CDR2 FQNEAQ. Deletions cut 5 bases from V and 14 bases from J, with 14 bases between.

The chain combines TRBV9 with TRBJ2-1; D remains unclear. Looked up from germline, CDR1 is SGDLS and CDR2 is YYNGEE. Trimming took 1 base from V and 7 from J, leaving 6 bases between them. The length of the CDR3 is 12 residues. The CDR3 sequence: CASSVSWNEQFF. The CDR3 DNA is TGTGCCAGCAGCGTATCGTGGAATGAGCAGTTCTTC.

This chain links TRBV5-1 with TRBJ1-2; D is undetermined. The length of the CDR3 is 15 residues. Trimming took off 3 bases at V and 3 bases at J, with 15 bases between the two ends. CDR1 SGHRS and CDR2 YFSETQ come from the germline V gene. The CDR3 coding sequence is TGCGCCAGCAGCTCCTCGGGTCTGGAGGACTATGGCTACACCTTC. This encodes CASSSSGLEDYGYTF.

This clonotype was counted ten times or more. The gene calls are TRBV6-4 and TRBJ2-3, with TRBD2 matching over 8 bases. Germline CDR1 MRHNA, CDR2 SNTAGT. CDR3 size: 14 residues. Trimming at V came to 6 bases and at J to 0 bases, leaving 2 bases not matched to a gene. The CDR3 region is CASSGGASTDTQYF. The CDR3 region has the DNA TGTGCCAGCAGCGGGGGGGCTAGCACAGATACGCAGTATTTT.

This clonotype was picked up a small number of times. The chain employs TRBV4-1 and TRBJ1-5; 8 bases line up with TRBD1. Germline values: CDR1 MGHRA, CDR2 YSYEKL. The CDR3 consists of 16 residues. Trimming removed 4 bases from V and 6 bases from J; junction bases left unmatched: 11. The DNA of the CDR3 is TGCGCCAGCAGCCCCACCACCGACAGGGGACGTCAGCCCCAGCATTTT. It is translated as CASSPTTDRGRQPQHF.

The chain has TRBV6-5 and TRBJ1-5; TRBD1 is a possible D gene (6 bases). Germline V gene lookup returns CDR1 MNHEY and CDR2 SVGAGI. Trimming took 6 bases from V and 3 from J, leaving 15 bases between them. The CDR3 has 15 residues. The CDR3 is CASSPRGAVNQPQHF. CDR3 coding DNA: TGTGCCAGCAGCCCCCGGGGGGCCGTCAATCAGCCCCAGCATTTT.

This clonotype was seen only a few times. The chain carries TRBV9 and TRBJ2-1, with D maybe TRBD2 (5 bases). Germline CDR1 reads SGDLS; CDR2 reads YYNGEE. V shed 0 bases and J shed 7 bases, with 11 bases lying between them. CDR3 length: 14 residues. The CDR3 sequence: CASSVDSRGNEQFF. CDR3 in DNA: TGTGCCAGCAGCGTAGACTCTCGGGGAAATGAGCAGTTCTTC.

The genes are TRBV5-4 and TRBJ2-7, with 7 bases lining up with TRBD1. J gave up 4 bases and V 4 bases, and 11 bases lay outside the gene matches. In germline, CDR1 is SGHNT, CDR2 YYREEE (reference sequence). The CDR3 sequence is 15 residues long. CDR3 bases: TGTGCCAGCAGCAATGGGGACAGCCTCTCTTACGAGCAGTACTTC. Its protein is CASSNGDSLSYEQYF.

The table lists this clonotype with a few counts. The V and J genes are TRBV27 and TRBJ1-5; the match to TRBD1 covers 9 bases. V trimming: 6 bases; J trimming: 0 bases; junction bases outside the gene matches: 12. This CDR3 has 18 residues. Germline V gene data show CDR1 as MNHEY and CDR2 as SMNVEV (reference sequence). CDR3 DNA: TGTGCCAGCAGCCCCGACAGGGGGATGATTTATAGCAATCAGCCCCAGCATTTT. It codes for CASSPDRGMIYSNQPQHF.

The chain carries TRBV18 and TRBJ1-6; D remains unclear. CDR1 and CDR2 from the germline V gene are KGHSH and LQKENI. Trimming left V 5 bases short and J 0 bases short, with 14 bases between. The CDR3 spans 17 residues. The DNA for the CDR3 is TGTGCCAGCTCAAGATTTGAACAAGGCTCCTATAATTCACCCCTCCACTTT. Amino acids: CASSRFEQGSYNSPLHF. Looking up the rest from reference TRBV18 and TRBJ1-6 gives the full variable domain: NAGVMQNPRHLVRRRGQEARLRCSPMKGHSHVYWYRQLPEEGLKFMVYLQKENIIDESGMPKERFSAEFPKEGPSILRIQQVVRGDSAAYFCASSRFEQGSYNSPLHFGNGTRLTVT.

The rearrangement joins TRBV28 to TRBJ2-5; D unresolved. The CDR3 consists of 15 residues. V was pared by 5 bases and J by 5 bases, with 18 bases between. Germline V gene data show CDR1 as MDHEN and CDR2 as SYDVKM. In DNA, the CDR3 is TGTGCCAGCAGTCTTCGACCAGCCCTAGGTGAGACCCAGTACTTC. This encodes CASSLRPALGETQYF.

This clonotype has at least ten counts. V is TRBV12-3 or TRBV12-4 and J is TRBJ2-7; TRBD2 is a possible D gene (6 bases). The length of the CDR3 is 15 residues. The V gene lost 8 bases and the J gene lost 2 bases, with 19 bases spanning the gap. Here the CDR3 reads CASGVGGSAAYEQYV. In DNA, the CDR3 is TGTGCCAGCGGAGTGGGAGGAAGTGCCGCCTACGAGCAGTACGTC.

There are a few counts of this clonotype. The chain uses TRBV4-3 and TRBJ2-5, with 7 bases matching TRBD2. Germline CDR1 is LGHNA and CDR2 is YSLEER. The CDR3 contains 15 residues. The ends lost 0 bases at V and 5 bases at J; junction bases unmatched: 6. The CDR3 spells CASSQERTSRETQYF. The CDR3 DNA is TGCGCCAGCAGCCAAGAGAGGACTAGTAGGGAGACCCAGTACTTC.

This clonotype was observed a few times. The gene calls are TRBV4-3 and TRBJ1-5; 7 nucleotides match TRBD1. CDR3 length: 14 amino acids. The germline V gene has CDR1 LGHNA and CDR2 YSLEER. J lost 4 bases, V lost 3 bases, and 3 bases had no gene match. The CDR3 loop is CASSQGQWNQPQHF. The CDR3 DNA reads TGCGCCAGCAGCCAGGGACAGTGGAATCAGCCCCAGCATTTT.

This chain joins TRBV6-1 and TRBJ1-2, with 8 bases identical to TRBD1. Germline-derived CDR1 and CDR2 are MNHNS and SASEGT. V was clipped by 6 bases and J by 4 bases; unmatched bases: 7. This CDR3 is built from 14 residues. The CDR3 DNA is TGTGCCAGCAGCGAGACAGGGGAAGCCTATGGCTACACCTTC. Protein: CASSETGEAYGYTF.

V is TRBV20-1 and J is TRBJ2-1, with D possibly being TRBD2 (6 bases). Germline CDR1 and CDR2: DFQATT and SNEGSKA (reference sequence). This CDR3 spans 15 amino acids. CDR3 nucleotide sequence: TGCAGGGCTCCTCCCCGGGGGACCCCCTACAATGAGCAGTTCTTC. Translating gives CRAPPRGTPYNEQFF.

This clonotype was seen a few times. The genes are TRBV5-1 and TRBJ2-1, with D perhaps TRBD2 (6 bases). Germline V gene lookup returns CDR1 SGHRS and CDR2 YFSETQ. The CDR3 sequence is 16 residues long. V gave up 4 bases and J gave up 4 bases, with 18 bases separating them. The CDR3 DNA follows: TGCGCCAGCAGCCCGGGACTCCACTCGTTGTACAATGAGCAGTTCTTC. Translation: CASSPGLHSLYNEQFF.

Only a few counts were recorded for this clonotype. In DNA, the CDR3 is TGTGCCAGCAGTGATCCGGCGGGGGGACTTCCTAACTACGAGCAGTACGTC. Its protein product is CASSDPAGGLPNYEQYV. The chain carries TRBV25-1 and TRBJ2-7; 8 bases match TRBD2. Germline V gene lookup returns CDR1 MGHDK and CDR2 SYGVNS. After removal of 3 bases from V and 3 bases from J, the junction contained 13 bases not matched to a gene. The CDR3 length is 17 residues.

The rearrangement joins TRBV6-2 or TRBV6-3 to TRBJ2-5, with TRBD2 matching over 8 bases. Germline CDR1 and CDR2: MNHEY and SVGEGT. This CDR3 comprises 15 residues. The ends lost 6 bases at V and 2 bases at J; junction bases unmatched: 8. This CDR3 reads CASSPAGAGQETQYF. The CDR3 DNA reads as TGTGCCAGCAGCCCAGCGGGGGCCGGACAAGAGACCCAGTACTTC.